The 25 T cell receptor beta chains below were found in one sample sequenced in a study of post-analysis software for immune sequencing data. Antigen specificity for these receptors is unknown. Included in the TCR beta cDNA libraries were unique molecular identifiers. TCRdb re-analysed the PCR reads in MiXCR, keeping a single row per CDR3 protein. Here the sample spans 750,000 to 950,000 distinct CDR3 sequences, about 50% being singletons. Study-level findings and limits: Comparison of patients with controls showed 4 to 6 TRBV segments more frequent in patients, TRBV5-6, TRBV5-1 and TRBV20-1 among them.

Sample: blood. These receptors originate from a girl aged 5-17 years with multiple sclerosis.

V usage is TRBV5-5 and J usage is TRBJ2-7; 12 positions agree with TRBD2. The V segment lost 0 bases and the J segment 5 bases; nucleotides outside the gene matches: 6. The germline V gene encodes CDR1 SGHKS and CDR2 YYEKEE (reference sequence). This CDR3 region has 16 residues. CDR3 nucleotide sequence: TGTGCCAGCAGCTTGGTCCCTAGCGGGGGGGTTCACGAGCAGTACTTC. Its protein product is CASSLVPSGGVHEQYF.

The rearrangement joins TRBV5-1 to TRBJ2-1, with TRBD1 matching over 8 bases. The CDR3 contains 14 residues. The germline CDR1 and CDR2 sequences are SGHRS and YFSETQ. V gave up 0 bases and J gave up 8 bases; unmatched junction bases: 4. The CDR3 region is CASSLDRGVDEQFF. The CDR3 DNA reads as TGCGCCAGCAGCTTGGACAGGGGGGTAGATGAGCAGTTCTTC.

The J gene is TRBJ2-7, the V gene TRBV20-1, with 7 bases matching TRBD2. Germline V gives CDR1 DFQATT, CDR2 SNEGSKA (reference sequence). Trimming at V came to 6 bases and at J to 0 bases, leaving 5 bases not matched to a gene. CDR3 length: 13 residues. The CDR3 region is CSAGGTRSYEQYF. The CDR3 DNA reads TGCAGTGCCGGGGGGACTCGCTCCTACGAGCAGTACTTC.

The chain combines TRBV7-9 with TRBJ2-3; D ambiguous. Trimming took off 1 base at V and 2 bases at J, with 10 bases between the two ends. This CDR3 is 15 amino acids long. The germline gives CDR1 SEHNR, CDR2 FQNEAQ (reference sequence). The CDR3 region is CASSLVGKPTDTQYF. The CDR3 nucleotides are TGTGCCAGCAGCTTAGTGGGGAAGCCCACAGATACGCAGTATTTT.

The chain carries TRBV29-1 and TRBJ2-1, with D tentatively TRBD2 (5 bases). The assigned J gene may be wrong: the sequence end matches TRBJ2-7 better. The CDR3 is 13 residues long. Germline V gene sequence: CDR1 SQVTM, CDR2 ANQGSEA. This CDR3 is CSVVRVTYNEQYF. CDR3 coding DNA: TGCAGCGTTGTGAGGGTGACCTACAATGAGCAGTACTTC.

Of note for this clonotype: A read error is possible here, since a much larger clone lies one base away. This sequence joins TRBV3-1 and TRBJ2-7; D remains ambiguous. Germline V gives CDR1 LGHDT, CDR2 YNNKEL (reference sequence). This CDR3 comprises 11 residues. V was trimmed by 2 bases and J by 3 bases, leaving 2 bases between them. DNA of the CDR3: TGTGCCAGCAGCCAAATCTACGAGCAGTACTTC. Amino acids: CASSQIYEQYF.

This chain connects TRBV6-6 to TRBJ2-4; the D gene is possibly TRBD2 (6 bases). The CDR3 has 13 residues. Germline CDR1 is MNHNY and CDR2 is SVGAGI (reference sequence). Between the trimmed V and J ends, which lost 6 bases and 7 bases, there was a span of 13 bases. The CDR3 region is CASRVGSGNIQYF. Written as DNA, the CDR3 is TGTGCCAGCAGGGTCGGGAGCGGGAACATTCAGTACTTC.

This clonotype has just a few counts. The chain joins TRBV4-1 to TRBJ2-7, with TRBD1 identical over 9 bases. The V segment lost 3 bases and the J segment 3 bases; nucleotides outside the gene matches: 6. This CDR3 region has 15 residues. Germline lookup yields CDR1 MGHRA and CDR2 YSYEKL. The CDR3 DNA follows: TGCGCCAGCAGCCAGGAACAGGGGGCTAGCTACGAGCAGTACTTC. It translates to CASSQEQGASYEQYF.

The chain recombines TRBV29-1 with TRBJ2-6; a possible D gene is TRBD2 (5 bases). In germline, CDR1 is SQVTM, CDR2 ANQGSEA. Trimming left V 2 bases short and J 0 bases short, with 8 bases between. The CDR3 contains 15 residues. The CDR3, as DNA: TGCAGCGTTGAACTAGCTGTCTCTGGGGCCAACGTCCTGACTTTC. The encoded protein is CSVELAVSGANVLTF.

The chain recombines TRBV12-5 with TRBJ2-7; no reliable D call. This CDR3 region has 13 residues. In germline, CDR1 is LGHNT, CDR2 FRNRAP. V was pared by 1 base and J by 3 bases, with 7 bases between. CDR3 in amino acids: CASGLGPDYEQYF. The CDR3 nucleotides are TGTGCTAGTGGTTTGGGGCCAGACTACGAGCAGTACTTC.

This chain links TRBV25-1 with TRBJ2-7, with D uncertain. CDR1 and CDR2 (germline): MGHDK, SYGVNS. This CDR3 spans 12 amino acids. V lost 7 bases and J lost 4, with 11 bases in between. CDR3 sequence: CASKGNPYEQYF. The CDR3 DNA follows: TGTGCCAGCAAGGGAAATCCATACGAGCAGTACTTC.

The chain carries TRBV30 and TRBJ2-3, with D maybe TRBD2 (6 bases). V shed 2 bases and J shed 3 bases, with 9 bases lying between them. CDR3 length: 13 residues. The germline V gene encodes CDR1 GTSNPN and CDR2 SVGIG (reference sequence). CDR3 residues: CAWSPGTTDTQYF. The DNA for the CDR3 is TGTGCCTGGAGTCCCGGGACTACAGATACGCAGTATTTT.

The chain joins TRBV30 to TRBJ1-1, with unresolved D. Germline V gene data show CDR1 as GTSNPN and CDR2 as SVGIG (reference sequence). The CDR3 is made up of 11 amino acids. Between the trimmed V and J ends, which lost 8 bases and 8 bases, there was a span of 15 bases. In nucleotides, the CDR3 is TGTGCCGGGATAGGATTGGGCGAAGCTTTCTTT. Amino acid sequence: CAGIGLGEAFF.

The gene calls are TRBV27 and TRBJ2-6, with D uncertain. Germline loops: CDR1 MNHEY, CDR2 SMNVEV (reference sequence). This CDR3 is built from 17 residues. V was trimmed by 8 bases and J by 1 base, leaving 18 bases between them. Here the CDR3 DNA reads TGTGCCAGCGGGCCGGGTCGGCTTCTGTCTGGGGCCAACGTCCTGACTTTC. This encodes CASGPGRLLSGANVLTF. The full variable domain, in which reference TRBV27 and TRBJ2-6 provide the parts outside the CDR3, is EAQVTQNPRYLITVTGKKLTVTCSQNMNHEYMSWYRQDPGLGLRQIYYSMNVEVTDKGDVPEGYKVSRKEKRNFPLILESPSPNQTSLYFCASGPGRLLSGANVLTFGAGSRLTVL.

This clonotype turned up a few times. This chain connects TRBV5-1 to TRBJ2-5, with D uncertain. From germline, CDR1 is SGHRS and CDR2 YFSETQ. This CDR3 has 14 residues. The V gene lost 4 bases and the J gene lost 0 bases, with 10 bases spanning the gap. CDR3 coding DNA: TGCGCCAGCAGCCCGGACGGTAACCAAGAGACCCAGTACTTC. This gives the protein CASSPDGNQETQYF. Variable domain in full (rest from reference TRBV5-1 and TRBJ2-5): KAGVTQTPRYLIKTRGQQVTLSCSPISGHRSVSWYQQTPGQGLQFLFEYFSETQRNKGNFPGRFSGRQFSNSRSEMNVSTLELGDSALYLCASSPDGNQETQYFGPGTRLLVL.

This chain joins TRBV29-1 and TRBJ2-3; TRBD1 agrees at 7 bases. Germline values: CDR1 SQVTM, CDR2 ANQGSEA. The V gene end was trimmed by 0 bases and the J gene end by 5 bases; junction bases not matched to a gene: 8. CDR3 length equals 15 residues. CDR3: CSVEEKRGLGDTQYF. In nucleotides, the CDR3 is TGCAGCGTTGAAGAGAAAAGGGGGCTGGGAGATACGCAGTATTTT.

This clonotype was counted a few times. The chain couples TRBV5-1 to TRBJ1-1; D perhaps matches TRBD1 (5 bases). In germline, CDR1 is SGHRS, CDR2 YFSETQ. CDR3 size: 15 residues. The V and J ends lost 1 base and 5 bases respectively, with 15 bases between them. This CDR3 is CASSLRFGEGTEAFF. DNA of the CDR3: TGCGCCAGCAGCTTGAGATTCGGGGAGGGGACTGAAGCTTTCTTT.

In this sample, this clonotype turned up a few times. For the CDR3, the DNA is TGTGCCAGCAGCTTGATTCAGGGTGTCGCCTACAATGAGCAGTTCTTC. This translates into CASSLIQGVAYNEQFF. This rearrangement joins TRBV5-5 to TRBJ2-1; tentatively, D is TRBD1 (5 bases). Germline values: CDR1 SGHKS, CDR2 YYEKEE (reference sequence). The CDR3 covers 16 residues. The V end lost 1 base, the J end lost 2 bases, and 13 bases lay between the germline ends.

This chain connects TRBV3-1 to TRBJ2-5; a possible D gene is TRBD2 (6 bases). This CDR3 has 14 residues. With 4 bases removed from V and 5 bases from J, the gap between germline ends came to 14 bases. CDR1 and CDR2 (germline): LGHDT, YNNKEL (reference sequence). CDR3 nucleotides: TGTGCCAGCAGCCCCCCGGGAGTACGGGAGACCCAGTACTTC. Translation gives CASSPPGVRETQYF.

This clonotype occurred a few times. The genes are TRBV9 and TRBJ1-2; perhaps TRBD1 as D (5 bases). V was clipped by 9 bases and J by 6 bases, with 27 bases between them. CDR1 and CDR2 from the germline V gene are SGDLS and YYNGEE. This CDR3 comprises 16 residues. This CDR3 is CANPISTVLGEHGYTF. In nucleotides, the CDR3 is TGTGCCAACCCCATATCCACCGTTTTAGGGGAACATGGCTACACCTTC. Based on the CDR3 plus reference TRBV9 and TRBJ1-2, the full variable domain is DSGVTQTPKHLITATGQRVTLRCSPRSGDLSVYWYQQSLDQGLQFLIQYYNGEERAKGNILERFSAQQFPDLHSELNLSSLELGDSALYFCANPISTVLGEHGYTFGSGTRLTVV.

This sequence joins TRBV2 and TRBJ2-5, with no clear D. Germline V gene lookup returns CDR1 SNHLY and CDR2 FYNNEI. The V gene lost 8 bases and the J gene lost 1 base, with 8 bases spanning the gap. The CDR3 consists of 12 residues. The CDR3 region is CASGPFQETQYF. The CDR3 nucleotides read TGTGCCAGCGGACCCTTCCAAGAGACCCAGTACTTC.

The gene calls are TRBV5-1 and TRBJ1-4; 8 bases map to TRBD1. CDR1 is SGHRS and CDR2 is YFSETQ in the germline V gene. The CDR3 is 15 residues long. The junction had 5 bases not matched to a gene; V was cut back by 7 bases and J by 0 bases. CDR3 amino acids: CASGQGAATNEKLFF. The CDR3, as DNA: TGCGCCAGCGGGCAGGGGGCAGCAACTAATGAAAAACTGTTTTTT.

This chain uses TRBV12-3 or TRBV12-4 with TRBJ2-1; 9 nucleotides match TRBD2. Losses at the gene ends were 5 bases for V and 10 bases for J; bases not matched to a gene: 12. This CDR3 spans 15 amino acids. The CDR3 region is CASSPWGPSGDEQFF. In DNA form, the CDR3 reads TGTGCCAGCAGTCCCTGGGGTCCTAGCGGGGACGAGCAGTTCTTC.

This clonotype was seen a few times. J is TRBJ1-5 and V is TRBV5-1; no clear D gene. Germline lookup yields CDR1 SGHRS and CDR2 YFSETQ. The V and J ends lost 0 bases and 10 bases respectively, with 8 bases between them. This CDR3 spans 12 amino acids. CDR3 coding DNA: TGCGCCAGCAGCTTGGACGGAGTACCCCAGCATTTT. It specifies CASSLDGVPQHF.

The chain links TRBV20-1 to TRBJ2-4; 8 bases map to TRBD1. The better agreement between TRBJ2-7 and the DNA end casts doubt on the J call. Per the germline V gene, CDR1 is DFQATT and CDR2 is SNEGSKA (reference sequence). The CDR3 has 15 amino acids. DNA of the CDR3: TGCAGTGCTAGAGAGGGGGCAGGGGGCGAACACGAGCAGTACTTC. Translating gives CSAREGAGGEHEQYF.